This TCR beta chain is from a study of T cells in Graves' hyperthyroidism and ophthalmopathy. Hyperthyroidism was newly diagnosed in patients aged 18 to 65 (duration under 2 months). Each diagnosis was grounded in clinical symptoms, serum thyroxine and TRAb, thyroid ultrasound, and orbital computed tomography. TCR beta CDR3 regions were amplified from RNA. First-round RT-PCR targeting the TCR CDR3 was performed with the HTBI primer set. MiXCR, applied by TCRdb to the multiplex PCR reads, yields one record per CDR3 protein. This table holds hundreds of thousands of distinct CDR3 sequences, 35% to 40% found once. This CDR3 has 15 amino acids. CDR1 is SGHVS, CDR2 FQNEAQ, per germline. Trimming removed 3 bases at V and 6 bases at J, with 12 bases between. A few counts support this clonotype.

The rearrangement joins TRBV7-8 to TRBJ1-6; D is undetermined. Sequenced: blood. This clonotype was obtained from a man aged 18 to 29 with Graves' hyperthyroidism. CDR3 sequence: CASSFYRHSNSPLHF. CDR3 DNA sequence: TGTGCCAGCAGCTTTTACCGACACAGTAATTCACCCCTCCACTTT.